This TCR beta chain was observed in a study of shared clonotypes between healthy human individuals. Nashville, Tennessee was home to all donors, who were Caucasian adults. Measured with immunoSEQ multiplex PCR; TCRdb has only the in-frame clones, and not every one. Of about 2.4 million clones listed, approximately 94% were seen once; the top ten hold over 0.12%. The sequenced sample was naive CD4+ T cells sorted from blood. Subset of the sample: CD45RA+ positively selected. This sequence originates from a man aged 18 to 29 in good health.

CDR3: CASRFHRDQETQYF. CDR3 sequence (DNA): TGTGCCAGCAGGTTCCACCGGGACCAAGAGACCCAGTACTTC. The chain uses TRBV6-6 and TRBJ2-5; D call uncertain. The CDR3 has 14 amino acids. Trimming cost V 6 bases and J 0 bases, with 11 bases left between them. CDR1 MNHNY and CDR2 SVGAGI come from the germline V gene (reference sequence).